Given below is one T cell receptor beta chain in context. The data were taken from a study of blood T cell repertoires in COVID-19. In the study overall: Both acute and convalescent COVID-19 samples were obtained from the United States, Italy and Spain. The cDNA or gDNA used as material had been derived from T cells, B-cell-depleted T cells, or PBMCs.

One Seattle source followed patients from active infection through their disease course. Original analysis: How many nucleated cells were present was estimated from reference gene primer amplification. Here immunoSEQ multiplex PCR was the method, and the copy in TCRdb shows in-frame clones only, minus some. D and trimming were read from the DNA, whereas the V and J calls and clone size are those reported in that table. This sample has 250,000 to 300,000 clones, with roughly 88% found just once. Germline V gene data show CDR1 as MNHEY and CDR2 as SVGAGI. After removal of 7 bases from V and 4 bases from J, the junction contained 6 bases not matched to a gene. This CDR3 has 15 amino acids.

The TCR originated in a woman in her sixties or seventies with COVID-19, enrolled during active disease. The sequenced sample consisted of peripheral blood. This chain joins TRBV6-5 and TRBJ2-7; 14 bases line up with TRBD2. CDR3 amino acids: CASTTGTSGSYEQYF. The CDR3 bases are TGTGCCAGCACTACAGGGACTAGCGGGAGTTACGAGCAGTACTTC.